This T cell receptor (beta chain) was captured in a study of cytomegalovirus exposure and HLA in healthy donors. The data were produced by immunoSEQ multiplex PCR, yet TCRdb's version contains in-frame clones alone and is incomplete. The sample records 200,000 to 250,000 clones, about 89% being singletons. Trimming shortened V by 6 bases and J by 2 bases, and 8 bases separated the two germline ends. Germline V gene lookup returns CDR1 SNHLY and CDR2 FYNNEI. The CDR3 loop spans 12 amino acids. The clonotype was recovered from a woman between 18 and 29 years old in good health and CMV-seronegative. The V gene is TRBV2, the J gene TRBJ2-7; D is uncertain. Sequenced: PBMCs. CDR3 coding DNA: TGTGCCAGCAGATCAGACACCTACGAGCAGTACTTC. Residues: CASRSDTYEQYF.